The clone carrying this T cell receptor (beta chain) was picked up one time. The junction shows a germline mismatch at one end, possibly a read error. This sample is part of a study of tumor-infiltrating lymphocytes in primary liver carcinoma. Unsorted bulk tissue of roughly 18-32 mg yielded co-extracted RNA and DNA. TCR beta cDNA came from about 450 ng total RNA, primed with a constant-region primer. It was through three nested multiplex PCR rounds of slightly modified ARM-PCR that TCR beta libraries arose. Amplification in the first two PCR rounds was performed using TRBV1-TRBV30 forward primers and a C-beta reverse primer for 10 cycles each. TCRdb reanalysed the multiplex PCR reads using MiXCR and keeps one entry per CDR3 protein. This table has about 100,000 distinct CDR3 sequences, around 71% appearing once. Germline assignment: CDR1 SQVTM and CDR2 ANQGSEA. This CDR3 contains 13 residues.

This chain joins TRBV29-1 and TRBJ2-1; TRBD2 agrees at 8 bases. The TCR was taken from a woman aged 55-75 years with primary liver carcinoma and hepatitis B virus infection. Material for sequencing was liver tumor tissue from sampling region 2. Indicated subset: tumor region T2, inferior pole. This CDR3 reads CRVDSGRTNEQFF. CDR3 in DNA: TGCAGGGTTGACAGCGGGAGAACTAATGAGCAGTTCTTC.